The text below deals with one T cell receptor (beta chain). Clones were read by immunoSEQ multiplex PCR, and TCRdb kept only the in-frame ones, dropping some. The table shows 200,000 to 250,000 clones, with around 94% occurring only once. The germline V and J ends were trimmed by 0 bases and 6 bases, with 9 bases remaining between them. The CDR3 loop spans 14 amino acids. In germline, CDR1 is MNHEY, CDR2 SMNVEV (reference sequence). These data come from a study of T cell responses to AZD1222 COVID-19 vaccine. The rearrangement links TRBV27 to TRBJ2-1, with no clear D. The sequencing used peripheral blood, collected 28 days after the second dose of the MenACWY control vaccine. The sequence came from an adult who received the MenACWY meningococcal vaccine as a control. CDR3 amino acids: CASSLSMSGNEQFF. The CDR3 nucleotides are TGTGCCAGCAGTTTATCGATGTCCGGCAATGAGCAGTTCTTC.